The 11 T cell receptor beta chains below come from one sample, sequenced in a study of shared clonotypes between healthy human individuals. Sequencing was performed with immunoSEQ multiplex PCR; in TCRdb, only in-frame clones are kept and a portion is missing. The table has 1.5 million to 2.5 million clones, roughly 94% seen once. Naivety among CD8 cells was defined by CD45RO negativity and positive CCR7 selection, thereby excluding terminally differentiated effector memory CD45RA+ cells. The sequencing sample was made of naive CD8+ T cells sorted from blood. The receptors stem from a man younger than 35 in good health.

The V and J genes are TRBV7-9 and TRBJ2-3; D gene uncertain. CDR1 is SEHNR and CDR2 is FQNEAQ in the germline V gene (reference sequence). V was shortened by 5 bases and J by 3 bases, with 18 bases between the two germline ends. The CDR3 has 16 residues. CDR3 DNA sequence: TGTGCCAGCAGCCTCGCGCTAATAGGACGGACAGATACGCAGTATTTT. Protein: CASSLALIGRTDTQYF.

This rearrangement joins TRBV2 to TRBJ2-3; 9 bases fit TRBD2. CDR1 and CDR2 (germline): SNHLY, FYNNEI. The CDR3 consists of 15 residues. Unmatched junction bases numbered 4, after V lost 1 base and J lost 5 bases. CDR3 in amino acids: CASSEGTSAEDTQYF. The CDR3 DNA sequence: TGTGCCAGCAGTGAAGGGACTAGCGCTGAAGATACGCAGTATTTT.

The count of this clone is one. The rearrangement uses TRBV4-1 and TRBJ2-1; 7 nucleotides line up with TRBD1. V gave up 3 bases and J gave up 3 bases; unmatched junction bases: 8. CDR1 is MGHRA, CDR2 YSYEKL, per germline. The CDR3 consists of 16 residues. The CDR3 region is CASSHTTGEIYNEQFF. CDR3 nucleotide sequence: TGCGCCAGCAGCCATACCACAGGGGAGATCTACAATGAGCAGTTCTTC.

The chain has TRBV19 and TRBJ1-1; TRBD1 is a possible D gene (6 bases). The CDR3 extends over 15 amino acids. Germline V CDR1 and CDR2: LNHDA, SQIVND (reference sequence). V lost 3 bases to trimming and J lost 0 bases, with 11 bases between them. CDR3 nucleotides: TGTGCCAGTAGTATCCCTACAGGGCTGAACACTGAAGCTTTCTTT. As protein: CASSIPTGLNTEAFF.

The table lists this clone with a count of one. The chain carries TRBV5-5 and TRBJ1-2; no clear D. Germline lookup yields CDR1 SGHKS and CDR2 YYEKEE (reference sequence). This CDR3 has 14 residues. The V end lost 1 base, the J end lost 4 bases, and 11 bases lay between the germline ends. As DNA, the CDR3 is TGTGCCAGCAGCTTGAGGGTAGGGCTCTATGGCTACACCTTC. The encoded protein is CASSLRVGLYGYTF. Looking up the rest from reference TRBV5-5 and TRBJ1-2 gives the full variable domain: DAGVTQSPTHLIKTRGQQVTLRCSPISGHKSVSWYQQVLGQGPQFIFQYYEKEERGRGNFPDRFSARQFPNYSSELNVNALLLGDSALYLCASSLRVGLYGYTFGSGTRLTVV.

Regarding this clone: Other DNA sequences in the sample encode the same CDR3. The chain employs TRBV4-1 and TRBJ2-2, with D perhaps TRBD1 or TRBD2 (5 bases each). The CDR3 runs 12 residues. Germline V CDR1 and CDR2: MGHRA, YSYEKL. Trimming shortened V by 4 bases and J by 5 bases, and 5 bases separated the two germline ends. The CDR3: CASSRGTGELFF. The CDR3 DNA reads as TGCGCCAGCAGCCGGGGGACCGGGGAGCTGTTTTTT.

Regarding this clone: Other nucleotide sequences from this sample produce the same CDR3. CDR3 in DNA: TGTGCCTGGAGCTTCGGACAGGGGAGTTACGAGCAGTACTTC. Its translation: CAWSFGQGSYEQYF. This chain joins TRBV30 and TRBJ2-7; the match to TRBD1 covers 9 bases. The CDR3 has 14 amino acids. Trimming cost V 3 bases and J 4 bases; bases outside gene matches: 7. CDR1 and CDR2 (germline): GTSNPN, SVGIG (reference sequence). The variable domain in full, with the rest retrieved from reference TRBV30 and TRBJ2-7, is SQTIHQWPATLVQPVGSPLSLECTVEGTSNPNLYWYRQAAGRGLQLLFYSVGIGQISSEVPQNLSASRPQDRQFILSSKKLLLSDSGFYLCAWSFGQGSYEQYFGPGTRLTVT.

This clone was counted once. The chain combines TRBV9 with TRBJ2-7; D not resolved. Germline V gives CDR1 SGDLS, CDR2 YYNGEE. V was pared by 0 bases and J by 2 bases, with 9 bases between. This CDR3 region has 14 residues. The CDR3 bases are TGTGCCAGCAGCGTAGCTACAGAAGCCTACGAGCAGTACTTC. Protein product: CASSVATEAYEQYF.

The chain has TRBV7-9 and TRBJ2-7; D remains ambiguous. The V and J ends lost 4 bases and 3 bases respectively, with 7 bases between them. Germline assignment: CDR1 SEHNR and CDR2 FQNEAQ (reference sequence). This CDR3 is built from 12 residues. The chain's CDR3 is CASSWQNYEQYF. The CDR3 DNA reads TGTGCCAGCAGCTGGCAGAACTACGAGCAGTACTTC. Complete variable domain (other parts from reference TRBV7-9 and TRBJ2-7): DTGVSQNPRHKITKRGQNVTFRCDPISEHNRLYWYRQTLGQGPEFLTYFQNEAQLEKSRLLSDRFSAERPKGSFSTLEIQRTEQGDSAMYLCASSWQNYEQYFGPGTRLTVT.

The V call is TRBV7-6, the J call TRBJ2-3; no reliable D call. V lost 6 bases to trimming and J lost 7 bases, with 11 bases between them. Germline V lookup: CDR1 SGHVS, CDR2 FNYEAQ. The CDR3 spans 12 residues. The CDR3 sequence: CASSPTNNTQYF. The CDR3 nucleotides are TGTGCCAGCAGTCCAACTAATAATACGCAGTATTTT.

This rearrangement joins TRBV7-9 to TRBJ1-4; no firm D call. CDR1 and CDR2 (germline): SEHNR, FQNEAQ (reference sequence). There are 15 residues in the CDR3. Trimming shortened V by 3 bases and J by 0 bases, and 8 bases separated the two germline ends. CDR3 residues: CASSLSVATNEKLFF. CDR3 coding DNA: TGTGCCAGCAGCTTGTCAGTCGCAACTAATGAAAAACTGTTTTTT.